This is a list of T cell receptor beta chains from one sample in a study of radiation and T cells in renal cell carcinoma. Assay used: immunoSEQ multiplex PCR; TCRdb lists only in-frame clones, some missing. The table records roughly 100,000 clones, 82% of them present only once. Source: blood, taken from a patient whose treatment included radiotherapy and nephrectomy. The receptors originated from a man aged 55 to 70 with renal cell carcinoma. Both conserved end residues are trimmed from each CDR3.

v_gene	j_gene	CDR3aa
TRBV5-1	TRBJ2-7	ASSGTGGYEQY
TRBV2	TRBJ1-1	ASSFKGDAF
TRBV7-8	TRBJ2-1	ASSLLHRGGNEQF
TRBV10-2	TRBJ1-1	ASSVQGKNTEAF
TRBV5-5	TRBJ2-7	ASSSPGVNGPLYEQY
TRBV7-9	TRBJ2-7	ASSLIGPADTRAYEQY
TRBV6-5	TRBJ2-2	ASNRDRGRGGELF
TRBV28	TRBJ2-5	ASSLIIQETQY
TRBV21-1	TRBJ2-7	ASSKVVKGGGYEQY
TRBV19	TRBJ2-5	ASSIRHSGHQETQY
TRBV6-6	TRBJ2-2	ASTKLRANTGELF
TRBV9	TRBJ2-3	ASSALGGAIEDTQY
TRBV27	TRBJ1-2	ASSPNPTGPYGYT
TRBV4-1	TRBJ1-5	ASSQDPGPYNQPQH
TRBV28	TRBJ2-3	ASSPLSAGEVDTQY
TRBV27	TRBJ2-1	ASSPRVGAVNEQF
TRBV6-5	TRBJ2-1	ATRSRENNEQF
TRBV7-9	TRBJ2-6	ASSLGQLSGANVLT
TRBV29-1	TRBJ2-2	SVGEVLGWGEGTGELF
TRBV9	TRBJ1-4	ASSVGQLDEKLF
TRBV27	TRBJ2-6	ASTLRFGANVLT
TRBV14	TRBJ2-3	ASSQDRGGLADTQY
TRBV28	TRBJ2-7	ASSFRQGRYEQY
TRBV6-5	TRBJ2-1	ASSRTSGSYNEQF
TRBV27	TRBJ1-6	ASSLESRHRGSPLH
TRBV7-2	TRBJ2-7	ASSWDRVYEQY
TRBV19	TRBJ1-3	ASRNDPGSGNTIY
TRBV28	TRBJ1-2	ASSTASYGYT
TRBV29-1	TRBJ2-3	SVETAGVPSTDTQY
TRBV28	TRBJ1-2	ASSPRRPGGYT
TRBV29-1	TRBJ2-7	SVYQPGQGISYEQY
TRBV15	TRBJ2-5	ATSRGPPEETQY
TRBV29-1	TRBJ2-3	SVALTGVETQY
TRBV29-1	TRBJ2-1	SVYRTVGQGGNEQF
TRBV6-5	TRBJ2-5	ASSAYGAIQETQY